Listed below are T cell receptor beta chains from one sample, sequenced in a study of blood T cells in healthy people across ages. TCRdb analysed the 5' RACE reads with MiXCR anew, one entry per CDR3 protein. The repertoire includes roughly 1.4 million distinct CDR3 sequences, approximately 59% of them detected once, and 6.5% to 8% sits in the top ten. Specimen: blood. All receptors derive from a young man in good health. Both conserved end residues are part of each CDR3. D genes are given only for firm matches. Size is stated for part of the rows, as once, few or many counts, or as a class when the clone is expanded.

clone_size	d_call	j_call	v_call	cdr3_length	cdr3_nt	cdr3_aa
-	-	TRBJ2-7	TRBV7-2	15	TGTGCCAGCAGCCCAAACCGGGACCTCTCCTACGAGCAGTACTTC	CASSPNRDLSYEQYF
-	TRBD2	TRBJ2-4	TRBV27	14	TGTGCCAGCAGTTTCGGGGGGTGGCCGGGGGAGCAGTACTTC	CASSFGGWPGEQYF
-	-	TRBJ2-7	TRBV27	13	TGTGCCATCAAAATCAAGATCATCTACGAGCAGTACTTC	CAIKIKIIYEQYF
few	-	TRBJ1-1	TRBV4-3	13	TGCGCCAGCAGCCAAGGGACGGGGACTGAAGCTTTCTTT	CASSQGTGTEAFF
-	TRBD2	TRBJ2-3	TRBV4-1	13	TGCGCCAGCAGCCAAGTTGGGACTAACCATGAGTATTTT	CASSQVGTNHEYF
-	-	TRBJ2-3	TRBV7-6	13	TGTGCCAGCAGCTGGGCCACCACAGATACGCAGTATTTT	CASSWATTDTQYF
-	-	TRBJ1-2	TRBV6-6	14	TGTGCCAGCAGTTACGAACCGGGCTCCTATGGCTACACCTTC	CASSYEPGSYGYTF
-	-	TRBJ2-7	TRBV12-3/TRBV12-4	13	TGTGCCAGCACTTCGGGTGGGGATTTCGAGCAGTACTTC	CASTSGGDFEQYF
-	-	TRBJ2-7	TRBV7-2	16	TGTGCCAGCAGCTTAGATTGGGGCACAGGGCGGGACGAGCAGTACTTC	CASSLDWGTGRDEQYF
-	-	TRBJ1-1	TRBV27	14	TGTGCCAGCACCTTGACAGCAATGAACACTGAAGCTTTCTTT	CASTLTAMNTEAFF
-	TRBD1	TRBJ2-1	TRBV15	16	TGTGCCACCAGCAGAGAAGGGGACAGACCGCAGCGTGAGCAGTTCTTC	CATSREGDRPQREQFF
-	-	TRBJ2-5	TRBV9	15	TGTGCCAGCAGCGTAGCAGGAGGGGACCAAGAGACCCAGTACTTC	CASSVAGGDQETQYF
-	-	TRBJ1-2	TRBV15	13	TGTGCCACCAGCGCTATTAGAGGGGGTGGCTACACCTTC	CATSAIRGGGYTF
-	TRBD2	TRBJ2-1	TRBV6-2/TRBV6-3	15	TGTGCCAGCAGTCGACTAGCGGGTCCCGACAATGAGCAGTTCTTC	CASSRLAGPDNEQFF
-	-	TRBJ2-5	TRBV10-3	12	TGTGCCATCACTAGCTACGGCGAGACCCAGTACTTC	CAITSYGETQYF
-	-	TRBJ2-5	TRBV3-1	15	TGTGCCAGCAGCCAATCCATTGGACGGTCGGAGACCCAGTACTTC	CASSQSIGRSETQYF
-	TRBD1	TRBJ2-7	TRBV12-3/TRBV12-4	14	TGTGCCAGCACTCGAGGGGACAGGTCCTACGAGCAGTACTTC	CASTRGDRSYEQYF
-	TRBD1	TRBJ1-5	TRBV12-3/TRBV12-4	16	TGTGCCAGCAGTTCCTTAACAGGGGGCGGAAATCAGCCCCAGCATTTT	CASSSLTGGGNQPQHF
-	TRBD2	TRBJ2-1	TRBV27	16	TGTGCCAGCAGGGTTGCATTTCTAGCGGGCAGGGATGAGCAGTTCTTC	CASRVAFLAGRDEQFF
-	-	TRBJ2-4	TRBV28	16	TGTGCCAGCAGTTCCGGGCCAGTCCTAGCCAAAAACATTCAGTACTTC	CASSSGPVLAKNIQYF
-	-	TRBJ2-7	TRBV15	14	TGTGCCACGGGATGGACAGCCTCTCCCTACGAGCAGTACTTC	CATGWTASPYEQYF
-	-	TRBJ2-5	TRBV9	15	TGTGCCAGCAGCGTAGAAGGCTGGTACCAAGAGACCCAGTACTTC	CASSVEGWYQETQYF
-	TRBD1	TRBJ1-1	TRBV12-5	15	TGTGCTAGTGGTACCGGGACAGGCCGCGACACTGAAGCTTTCTTT	CASGTGTGRDTEAFF
-	-	TRBJ1-6	TRBV7-9	12	TGTGCCAGCACTGGGGATAATTCACCCCTCCACTTT	CASTGDNSPLHF
-	-	TRBJ1-5	TRBV5-6	15	TGTGCCAGCAGCTTTCGGGGGTCGAGAAATCAGCCCCAGCATTTT	CASSFRGSRNQPQHF
-	-	TRBJ2-7	TRBV10-3	17	TGTGCCATCAGTGAGTCCTTCTCGGCAGGAACTTTTGGGTGGCAGTACTTC	CAISESFSAGTFGWQYF
-	-	TRBJ2-1	TRBV29-1	10	TGCAGCGTTGCAGTAGAAGAGCAGTTCTTC	CSVAVEEQFF
once	-	TRBJ1-2	TRBV12-3/TRBV12-4	17	TGTGCCAGCAGGGCCCCCTTTGGGGGGGAGTACAACTATGGCTACACCTTC	CASRAPFGGEYNYGYTF
-	-	TRBJ2-7	TRBV11-2	14	TGTGCCAGCAGCGTAGAACGGCACAACTACGAGCAGTACTTC	CASSVERHNYEQYF
-	-	TRBJ1-4	TRBV21-1	16	TGTGCCAGCAGCAGGAGGTCGCCAGGGTGGCGAGAAAAACTGTTTTTT	CASSRRSPGWREKLFF
few	TRBD2	TRBJ2-1	TRBV7-2	14	TGTGCCACCAAGGAGACGGGAGGGTACAATGAGCAGTTCTTC	CATKETGGYNEQFF
-	TRBD1	TRBJ2-1	TRBV20-1	17	TGCAGTGCTGGCAACCCCAACAGGGGAAGCTCCTACAATGAGCAGTTCTTC	CSAGNPNRGSSYNEQFF
-	-	TRBJ2-7	TRBV27	12	TGTGCCAGCCACTCGGGCTCTTACGAGCAGTACTTC	CASHSGSYEQYF
-	TRBD2	TRBJ2-3	TRBV12-3/TRBV12-4	15	TGTGCCAGCAGCACTACTAGCGCTAGCACAGATACGCAGTATTTT	CASSTTSASTDTQYF
-	TRBD1	TRBJ1-4	TRBV12-3/TRBV12-4	16	TGTGCCAGCAGCCGCCCTCCAGGGGGGACTAATGAAAAACTGTTTTTT	CASSRPPGGTNEKLFF
-	TRBD2	TRBJ2-3	TRBV4-3	17	TGCGCCAGCAGCCAAGATCTCGGCGGGGGGAGCCAGGGTACGCAGTATTTT	CASSQDLGGGSQGTQYF
-	TRBD1	TRBJ1-2	TRBV7-8	15	TGTGCCAGCAGCCCCCACAGGGGGCGCAGGTCGGGCTACACCTTC	CASSPHRGRRSGYTF
-	-	TRBJ2-2	TRBV7-2	15	TGTGCCAGCTTCCGAGGGGGGTCGAACACCGGGGAGCTGTTTTTT	CASFRGGSNTGELFF
-	-	TRBJ2-2	TRBV7-9	17	TGTGCCAGCACCCTCCTTCGGGTAGGGGAGATCACCGGGGAGCTGTTTTTT	CASTLLRVGEITGELFF
-	TRBD1	TRBJ2-5	TRBV12-3/TRBV12-4	13	TGTGCCAGCAGTAGACAGGGGAGCCAGACCCAGTACTTC	CASSRQGSQTQYF
-	-	TRBJ1-5	TRBV1	13	TGCACCACTCTGGACAGGGGAAGACAGCCCCAGCATTTT	CTTLDRGRQPQHF
-	-	TRBJ2-7	TRBV6-1	16	TGTGCCAGCAGTGAAAGGCCCGCCCTAATAGTCTACGAGCAGTACTTC	CASSERPALIVYEQYF
-	-	TRBJ2-5	TRBV7-9	17	TGTGCCAGCAGCTTAGGTGGTCAGATCGGCGCCCAAGAGACCCAGTACTTC	CASSLGGQIGAQETQYF
-	-	TRBJ2-3	TRBV5-1	15	TGCGCCAGCAGTGTAGCCACCCGTTTGGGAGATACGCAGTATTTT	CASSVATRLGDTQYF
-	-	TRBJ2-7	TRBV7-2	18	TGTGCCAGCGGCTTATCAGTTATGGGGCGGGCCCTCTCCTACGAGCAGTACTTC	CASGLSVMGRALSYEQYF
-	-	TRBJ2-1	TRBV27	16	TGTGCCAGCAGTTTATTACGCGGACAGACCTACAATGAGCAGTTCTTC	CASSLLRGQTYNEQFF
few	-	TRBJ2-2	TRBV4-1	15	TGCGCCAGCAGCCAAGGACAGACTAACACCGGGGAGCTGTTTTTT	CASSQGQTNTGELFF
once	TRBD2	TRBJ2-5	TRBV5-4	15	TGTGCCAGCAGCTTCCCGACTAGCGGAGAAGAGACCCAGTACTTC	CASSFPTSGEETQYF
-	-	TRBJ2-5	TRBV12-3/TRBV12-4	12	TGTGCCAGCAGTATTGCCCGAGAGACCCAGTACTTC	CASSIARETQYF